This TCR beta chain was captured by sequencing in a study of chemoradiotherapy in HPV16-positive cancers. General study points: HPV-responsive T-cell expansion during chemoradiotherapy was linked to improved recurrence-free survival in HPV16-positive patients. Functional assays defining HPV-specific T cells used only a couple of HPV16-positive patients.

The table came from immunoSEQ multiplex PCR; TCRdb's copy has only in-frame clones and leaves some out. This sample carries approximately 12,000 clones, roughly four fifths of them seen once, and the ten largest clones take 0.85% to 0.95%. In regard to this clone: Antigen: not known.

This clonotype originated in a human donor with HPV-associated anogenital cancer. This sample was taken from a patient who underwent chemoradiotherapy.

CDR3 DNA: TGCGCCAGCAGCCAATACTTGGGGACGCAGTATTTT. This sequence encodes CASSQYLGTQYF. The chain carries TRBV4-3 and TRBJ2-3; D is ambiguous. The germline V gene has CDR1 LGHNA and CDR2 YSLEER. Trimming removed 2 bases from V and 9 bases from J, with 9 bases in between. This CDR3 region has 12 residues.